The clone carrying this T cell receptor (beta chain) was observed at least ten times. Its antigen is still unknown. This entry comes from a study of molecular identifiers for immune sequencing clone quantification. General observations from the study: Whereas clones above 20 RNA copies held under 1% of naive-cell molecules, they held over 98% of effector molecules. Even with some 990,000 naive cells present, spiked Jurkat TCR RNA from one cell was reportedly detectable. Barcode collisions between identical TCR molecules could shrink estimates of highly expanded clone sizes.

Using its own MiXCR run on the PCR reads, TCRdb lists one record per CDR3 protein. This table has 600,000 to 650,000 distinct CDR3 sequences, 15% to 20% appearing once. A CD8+CD4-CCR7+CD45RA+ gate was used to sort naive CD8 T cells. Sequenced input: naive CD8+ T cells from blood, with Jurkat cell RNA spiked in. The subset is: FACS-sorted CD8+CD4-CCR7+CD45RA+ naive T cells. This clonotype was sampled from a human donor in good health. Some libraries in this study had Jurkat cell RNA spiked in.

CDR3 coding DNA: TGTGCCAGCAGTTTATTACAGGACAATCAGCCCCAGCATTTT. Amino acids: CASSLLQDNQPQHF. This rearrangement joins TRBV27 to TRBJ1-5, with D possibly TRBD1 on 5 matching bases. V was cut by 1 base and J by 3 bases, with 7 bases left in between. This CDR3 comprises 14 residues. Looked up from germline, CDR1 is MNHEY and CDR2 is SMNVEV (reference sequence).